Listed below are T cell receptor beta chains from one sample, sequenced in a study of CD8+ T cells in alopecia areata. Clones were sequenced by immunoSEQ multiplex PCR, and TCRdb holds only the in-frame ones, with some missing. The repertoire holds 200,000 to 250,000 clones, approximately 70% seen once, with more than 0.95% in the top ten. The sample consisted of CD4+ T cells sorted from blood, taken at approximately week 42, from a patient treated with tofacitinib. The receptor set was obtained from a human donor with alopecia areata. Both conserved end residues are part of each CDR3. Fields, in order: J gene, V gene, CDR3 protein.

>TRBJ1-2|TRBV10-3
CASSEGPRAGYTF
>TRBJ2-7|TRBV30
CAWSSRGRVYF
>TRBJ2-2|TRBV29-1
CSAAGGPNTGELFF
>TRBJ1-2|TRBV7-2
CASSFTGGDGYTF
>TRBJ1-2|TRBV30
CASGTGISYGYTF
>TRBJ1-2|TRBV2
CASSVSGDGYTF
>TRBJ2-2|TRBV2
CASKVRQNTGELFF
>TRBJ2-5|TRBV30
CAWSVREVGGKTQYF
>TRBJ2-1|TRBV7-2
CASSLRGGEQFF
>TRBJ1-6|TRBV30
CAWIDTHNSPLHF
>TRBJ1-1|TRBV15
CATSRGTDRANMNTEAFF
>TRBJ1-2|TRBV5-6
CASSSVPSGKTGIYGYTF
>TRBJ2-3|TRBV5-1
CASQLSGTVSDMQYF
>TRBJ1-2|TRBV27
CASSETGDNYGYTF
>TRBJ2-7|TRBV29-1
CSVVAGSYEQYF
>TRBJ2-3|TRBV29-1
CSVVLRNTDTQYF
>TRBJ2-3|TRBV29-1
CSVAGRITDTQYF